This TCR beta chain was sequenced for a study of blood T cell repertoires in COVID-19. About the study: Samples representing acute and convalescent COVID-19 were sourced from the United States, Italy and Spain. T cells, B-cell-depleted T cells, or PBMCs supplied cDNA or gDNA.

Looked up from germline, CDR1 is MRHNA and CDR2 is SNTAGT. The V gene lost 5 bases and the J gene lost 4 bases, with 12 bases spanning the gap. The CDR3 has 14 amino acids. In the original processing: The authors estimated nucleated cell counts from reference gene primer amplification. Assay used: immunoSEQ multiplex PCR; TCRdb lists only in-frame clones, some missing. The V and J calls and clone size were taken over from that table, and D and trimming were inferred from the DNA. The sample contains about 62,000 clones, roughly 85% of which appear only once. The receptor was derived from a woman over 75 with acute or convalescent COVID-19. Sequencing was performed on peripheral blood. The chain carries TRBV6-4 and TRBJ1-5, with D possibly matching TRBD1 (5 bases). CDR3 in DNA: TGTGCCAGCAGTACTGAAAAGGGGAATCAGCCCCAGCATTTT. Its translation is CASSTEKGNQPQHF.